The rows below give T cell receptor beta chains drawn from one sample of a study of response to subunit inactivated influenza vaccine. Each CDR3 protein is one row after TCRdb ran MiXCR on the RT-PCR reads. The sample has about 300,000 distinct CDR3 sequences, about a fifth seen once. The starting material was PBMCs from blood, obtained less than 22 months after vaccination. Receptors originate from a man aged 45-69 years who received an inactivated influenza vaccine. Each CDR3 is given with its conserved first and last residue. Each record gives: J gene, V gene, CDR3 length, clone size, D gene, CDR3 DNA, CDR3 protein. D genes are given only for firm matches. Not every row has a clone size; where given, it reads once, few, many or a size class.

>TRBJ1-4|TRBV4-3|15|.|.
TGCGTCAGCAGCCAGCGTGTAGGAACTAATGAAAAACTGTTTTTT
CVSSQRVGTNEKLFF
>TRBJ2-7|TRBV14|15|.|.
TGTGCCAGCAGCCAAGGTTACTTGCCTGACTACGAGCAGTACTTC
CASSQGYLPDYEQYF
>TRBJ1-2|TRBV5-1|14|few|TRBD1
TGCGCCAGCAGCCCGGGACAGAACCACTATGGCTACACCTTC
CASSPGQNHYGYTF
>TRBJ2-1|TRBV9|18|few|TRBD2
TGTGCCAGCAGCGTAGAGCTAGCGGGAGGGCCCGGCTACAATGAGCAGTTCTTC
CASSVELAGGPGYNEQFF
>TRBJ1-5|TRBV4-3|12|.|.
TGCGCCAGCAGGCAACAGATGCACCCCCAGCATTTT
CASRQQMHPQHF
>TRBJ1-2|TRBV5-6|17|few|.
TGTGCCAGCAGCTTTCGTGACGGAGCCAAACCTAACTATGGCTACACCTTC
CASSFRDGAKPNYGYTF
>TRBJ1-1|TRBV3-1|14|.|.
TGTGCCAGCAGCCAGGCCAGGGGTTCGAGTGAAGCTTTCTTT
CASSQARGSSEAFF
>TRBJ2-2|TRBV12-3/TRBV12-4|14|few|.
TGTGCCAGCAGTTGGGGGACGTTCACCGGGGAGCTGTTTTTT
CASSWGTFTGELFF
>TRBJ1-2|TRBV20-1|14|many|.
TGCAGTGCTAGCGAACAGGGATCCTCCTATGGCTACACCTTC
CSASEQGSSYGYTF
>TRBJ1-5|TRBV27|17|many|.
TGTGCCAGCAGTTTAATAGGAGGGGCGGAAAGCAATCAGCCCCAGCATTTT
CASSLIGGAESNQPQHF
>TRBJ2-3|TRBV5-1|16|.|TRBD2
TGCGCCAGCAGCTTGGGTAGCGGGGGGGCCAAGGATACGCAGTATTTT
CASSLGSGGAKDTQYF
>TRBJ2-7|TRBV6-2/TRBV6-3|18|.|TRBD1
TGTGCCAGCAGTTACTCCCCGTCGGGACAGGGTATCACCTACGAGCAGTACTTC
CASSYSPSGQGITYEQYF
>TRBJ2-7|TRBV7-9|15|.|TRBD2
TGTGCCAGCAGCTTAGTTAGCGGGAGAACCCACGAGCAGTACTTC
CASSLVSGRTHEQYF
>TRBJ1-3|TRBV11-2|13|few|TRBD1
TGTGCCAGCAGACAGGGGACTGGAAACACCATATATTTT
CASRQGTGNTIYF
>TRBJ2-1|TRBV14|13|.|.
TGTGCCAGCAGCCAAGGGTCTTACAATGAGCAGTTCTTC
CASSQGSYNEQFF
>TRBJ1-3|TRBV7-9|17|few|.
TGTGCCAGCAGCTCGCAATTCCCCACAGGGTCTGGAAACACCATATATTTT
CASSSQFPTGSGNTIYF
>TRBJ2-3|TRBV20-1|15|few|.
TGCAGTGCTAGTGAGAGGACTAGGGGGCCAGATACGCAGTATTTT
CSASERTRGPDTQYF
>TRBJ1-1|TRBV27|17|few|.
TGTGCCAGCAGTCCCCCACGGTCAAGGCTGCCGAACACTGAAGCTTTCTTT
CASSPPRSRLPNTEAFF
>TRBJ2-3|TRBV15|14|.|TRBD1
TGTGCCACCATGCCGGGACAGCTAACAGATACGCAGTATTTT
CATMPGQLTDTQYF
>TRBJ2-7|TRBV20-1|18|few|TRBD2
TGCAGTGCTAGAGATGGGGTATTACTAGCGGCTAAACCCTACGAGCAGTACTTC
CSARDGVLLAAKPYEQYF
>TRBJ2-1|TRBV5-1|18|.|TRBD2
TGCGCCAGCAGCTTGGTTCCGGGACTATCGAGCTCCTACAATGAGCAGTTCTTC
CASSLVPGLSSSYNEQFF
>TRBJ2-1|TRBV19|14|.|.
TGTGCCAGTAAAGCGGGACAGCCTTACAATGAGCAGTTCTTC
CASKAGQPYNEQFF